A single sample gave rise to the 8 T cell receptor beta chains below, sequenced in a study of regulatory dendritic cells for organ transplantation. Clones were read by immunoSEQ multiplex PCR, and TCRdb kept only the in-frame ones, dropping some. The sample yields 25,000 to 35,000 clones, 75% to 80% seen once. Material: memory CD4+ T cells from blood. Documented subset: CD45RO+ memory T cells. The receptor source for this set is a human donor in good health.

This chain uses TRBV6-5 with TRBJ2-6; D is undetermined. Germline CDR1 is MNHEY and CDR2 is SVGAGI. Trimming removed 8 bases from V and 0 bases from J, with 8 bases in between. The CDR3 length is 14 residues. This chain's CDR3 is CASSSHSGANVLTF. The CDR3 DNA follows: TGTGCCAGCTCTTCCCACTCTGGGGCCAACGTCCTGACTTTC.

The chain uses TRBV4-3 and TRBJ2-3; maybe TRBD2 (7 bases). This CDR3 is 18 amino acids long. From germline, CDR1 is LGHNA and CDR2 YSLEER. V lost 0 bases and J 4 bases, leaving 20 bases between the germline ends. CDR3 DNA sequence: TGCGCCAGCAGCCAAGACCTCAGGGGCGGGAGTTTGGCAGATACGCAGTATTTT. It yields the protein CASSQDLRGGSLADTQYF.

This sequence joins TRBV25-1 and TRBJ1-4; no reliable D call. The V gene's germline CDR1 is MGHDK and CDR2 SYGVNS. The CDR3 covers 15 residues. V was clipped by 4 bases and J by 10 bases, with 19 bases between them. The CDR3 here is CASSAQRALPGKLFF. In DNA form, the CDR3 reads TGTGCCAGCAGTGCCCAAAGGGCCTTGCCAGGAAAACTGTTTTTT.

V and J are TRBV19 and TRBJ2-1; possibly TRBD2 for D (5 bases). CDR3 length: 14 residues. V gave up 5 bases and J gave up 7 bases, with 15 bases separating them. The germline gives CDR1 LNHDA, CDR2 SQIVND (reference sequence). CDR3 nucleotides: TGTGCCAGTAGTCTCGGGGTTGTTGGGAATGAGCAGTTCTTC. This sequence encodes CASSLGVVGNEQFF.

The V gene is TRBV4-3, the J gene TRBJ2-7; TRBD2 matches 10 bases. Trimming took 4 bases from V and 7 from J; bases not matched to a gene: 4. CDR1 is LGHNA, CDR2 YSLEER, per germline. There are 13 residues in the CDR3. The CDR3 nucleotides read TGCGCCAGCAGCCTAGCGGGGGGACAGGAGCAGTACTTC. Translation gives CASSLAGGQEQYF.

This clone turned up a few times. J is TRBJ2-7 and V is TRBV4-2; TRBD1 aligns across 9 bases. CDR1 and CDR2 (germline): LGHNA, YNFKEQ. The CDR3 is 14 residues long. V shed 5 bases, J shed 7 bases, and the junction held 9 bases outside the gene matches. CDR3 sequence: CASSEGQGVGEQYF. The CDR3, as DNA: TGTGCCAGCAGCGAGGGACAGGGTGTTGGAGAGCAGTACTTC.

The V and J genes are TRBV7-3 and TRBJ2-2; D is undetermined. Deletions cut 2 bases from V and 9 bases from J, with 4 bases between. Germline V gives CDR1 SGHTA, CDR2 FQGTGA. CDR3 size: 11 residues. This CDR3 is CASSLGRELFF. The CDR3, as DNA: TGTGCCAGCAGCTTAGGTCGGGAGCTGTTTTTT.

The rearrangement joins TRBV19 to TRBJ2-7; either TRBD1 or TRBD2 may fit D (5 bases each). V lost 5 bases to trimming and J lost 3 bases, with 17 bases between them. Germline V gives CDR1 LNHDA, CDR2 SQIVND (reference sequence). The CDR3 totals 15 residues. The CDR3 protein is CASSASRGGGYEQYF. The CDR3 coding sequence is TGTGCCAGTAGTGCCTCCCGGGGCGGAGGCTACGAGCAGTACTTC.